Presented here are 11 T cell receptor beta chains from one specimen sequenced in a study of vaccination effects on CD4 cells after COVID-19. Ahead of sequencing, the ViraFEST assay grew antigen-specific CD4+ T cells using viral peptide pools. The culture ran for about 10 days, and then CD4+ T cells were isolated. Two-dose BNT162b2 or mRNA-1273 vaccination was given to participants. Some clones are missing from TCRdb's copy, which holds only in-frame ones; the method was immunoSEQ multiplex PCR. The profile shows 65,000 to 70,000 clones, roughly 79% of them singletons. Their target antigens are unknown. The sequenced sample was CD4+ T cells from PBMCs cultured with HCoV-OC43 spike peptides, obtained after COVID-19 vaccination. The subset denotes: HCoV-OC43 spike overlapping peptide pool stimulation. These receptors originate from a human donor who received a COVID-19 vaccine.

The chain links TRBV7-7 to TRBJ2-1, with D possibly TRBD2 on 6 matching bases. The germline V gene encodes CDR1 SSHAT and CDR2 FNYEAQ (reference sequence). This CDR3 region has 16 residues. V was cut by 1 base and J by 2 bases, with 12 bases left in between. The CDR3 region is CASSLEWGVPYNEQFF. The CDR3 DNA reads as TGTGCCAGCAGCTTAGAGTGGGGGGTGCCCTACAATGAGCAGTTCTTC.

V is TRBV27 and J is TRBJ2-2, with 9 bases lining up with TRBD2. Trimming cost V 1 base and J 6 bases; bases outside gene matches: 6. The V gene's germline CDR1 is MNHEY and CDR2 SMNVEV (reference sequence). This CDR3 comprises 16 residues. The CDR3 spells CASSLYGTSFPGELFF. CDR3 nucleotide sequence: TGTGCCAGCAGTTTATATGGGACTAGCTTCCCCGGGGAGCTGTTTTTT.

In its sample, this clone was seen once. The V and J genes are TRBV30 and TRBJ1-2; unclear D gene. Germline V CDR1 and CDR2: GTSNPN, SVGIG (reference sequence). V gave up 3 bases and J gave up 0 bases, with 8 bases separating them. The CDR3 length is 13 residues. CDR3: CAWSAGPNYGYTF. CDR3 DNA: TGTGCCTGGAGCGCCGGGCCTAACTATGGCTACACCTTC.

The chain carries TRBV19 and TRBJ2-5, with a weak D call TRBD1 (5 bases). CDR1 is LNHDA, CDR2 SQIVND, per germline (reference sequence). This CDR3 comprises 14 residues. V was shortened by 5 bases and J by 5 bases, with 15 bases between the two germline ends. CDR3 bases: TGTGCCAGTAGTCAGGATAGGGGTTACGAGACCCAGTACTTC. Translating it yields CASSQDRGYETQYF.

The V and J genes are TRBV18 and TRBJ1-3, with 7 positions matching TRBD1. This CDR3 region has 17 residues. Unmatched junction bases numbered 11, after V lost 6 bases and J lost 0 bases. Germline-derived CDR1 and CDR2 are KGHSH and LQKENI. The CDR3 nucleotides read TGTGCCAGCTCGTCGGGACAGCCGACTTACTCTGGAAACACCATATATTTT. Translated, it gives CASSSGQPTYSGNTIYF.

The rearrangement joins TRBV24-1 to TRBJ2-3; D is perhaps TRBD1 (6 bases). CDR1 and CDR2 (germline): KGHDR, SFDVKD. The V end was cut by 3 bases, the J end by 8 bases, with 14 bases between. This CDR3 has 14 amino acids. The CDR3 reads CATSDIQGTGTQYF. The CDR3 DNA reads as TGTGCCACCAGTGATATACAGGGTACTGGTACGCAGTATTTT.

V usage is TRBV24-1 and J usage is TRBJ2-5; TRBD1 aligns across 7 bases. This CDR3 is 13 amino acids long. Trimming cost V 7 bases and J 9 bases; bases outside gene matches: 10. Germline V CDR1 and CDR2: KGHDR, SFDVKD. The CDR3 loop is CATRRTGASAQYF. In DNA, the CDR3 is TGTGCCACCAGAAGGACAGGAGCGTCGGCCCAGTACTTC.

The chain has TRBV2 and TRBJ1-4, with 8 bases aligning to TRBD1. J lost 2 bases, V lost 5 bases, and 4 bases had no gene match. The V gene's germline CDR1 is SNHLY and CDR2 FYNNEI. The CDR3 loop spans 15 amino acids. Written as DNA, the CDR3 is TGTGCCAGCAGTAGGACAGGGAACACTAATGAAAAACTGTTTTTT. Translation: CASSRTGNTNEKLFF.

The chain couples TRBV7-6 to TRBJ2-3, with 12 bases lining up with TRBD2. Trimming cost V 4 bases and J 1 base; bases outside gene matches: 3. In germline, CDR1 is SGHVS, CDR2 FNYEAQ. This CDR3 has 16 amino acids. Here the CDR3 DNA reads TGTGCCAGCAGCTCCCGGACTAGCGGGGGCACAGATACGCAGTATTTT. Its protein is CASSSRTSGGTDTQYF. Filled out from reference TRBV7-6 and TRBJ2-3, the complete variable domain reads GAGVSQSPRYKVTKRGQDVALRCDPISGHVSLYWYRQALGQGPEFLTYFNYEAQQDKSGLPNDRFSAERPEGSISTLTIQRTEQRDSAMYRCASSSRTSGGTDTQYFGPGTRLTVL.

This clone has just a few counts. V is TRBV6-1 and J is TRBJ2-2; the D gene is possibly TRBD1 (5 bases). Trimming took 3 bases from V and 6 from J, leaving 20 bases between them. CDR1 is MNHNS, CDR2 SASEGT, per germline. The CDR3 is made up of 17 amino acids. The CDR3 sequence is CASSDLPGRVFAGELFF. CDR3 in DNA: TGTGCCAGCAGTGATCTTCCGGGCAGGGTTTTTGCCGGGGAGCTGTTTTTT.

The V and J genes are TRBV3-1 (or the pseudogene TRBV3-2) and TRBJ2-1; no definite D call. Germline V lookup: CDR1 LGHDT, CDR2 YNNKEL (reference sequence). Between the trimmed V and J ends, which lost 1 base and 10 bases, there was a span of 14 bases. CDR3 length: 14 amino acids. The CDR3, as DNA: TGTGCCAGCAGCCAAGCAGGCGGTACACGAGAGCAGTTCTTC. This sequence encodes CASSQAGGTREQFF.